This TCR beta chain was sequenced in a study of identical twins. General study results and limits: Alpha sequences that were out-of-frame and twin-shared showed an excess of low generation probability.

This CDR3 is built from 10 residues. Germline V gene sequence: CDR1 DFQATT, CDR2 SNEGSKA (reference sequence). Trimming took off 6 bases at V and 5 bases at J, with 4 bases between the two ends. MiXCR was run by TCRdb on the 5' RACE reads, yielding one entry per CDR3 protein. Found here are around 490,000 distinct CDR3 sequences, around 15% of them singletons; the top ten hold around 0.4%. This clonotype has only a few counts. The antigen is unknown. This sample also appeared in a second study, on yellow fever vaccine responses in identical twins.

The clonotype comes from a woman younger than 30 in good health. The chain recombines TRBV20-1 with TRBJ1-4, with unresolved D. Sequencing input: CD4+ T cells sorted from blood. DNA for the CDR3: TGCAGTGCCAAAAATGAAAAACTGTTTTTT. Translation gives CSAKNEKLFF.